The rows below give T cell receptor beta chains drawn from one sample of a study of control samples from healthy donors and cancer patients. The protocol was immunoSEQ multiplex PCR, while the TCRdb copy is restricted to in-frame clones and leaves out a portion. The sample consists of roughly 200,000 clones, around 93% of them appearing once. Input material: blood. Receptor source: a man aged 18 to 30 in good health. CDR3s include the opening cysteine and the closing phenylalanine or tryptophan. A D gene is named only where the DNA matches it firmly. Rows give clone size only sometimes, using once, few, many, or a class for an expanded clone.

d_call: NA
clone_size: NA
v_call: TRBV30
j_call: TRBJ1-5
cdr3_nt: TGTGCCTGGAGTGGGGGGGGAGGGCAGCCCCAGCATTTT
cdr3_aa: CAWSGGGGQPQHF

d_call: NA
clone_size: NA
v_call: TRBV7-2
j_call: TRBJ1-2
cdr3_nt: TGTGCCAGCAGCCTCAACAGGGTGGGGGACTATGGCTACACCTTC
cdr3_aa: CASSLNRVGDYGYTF

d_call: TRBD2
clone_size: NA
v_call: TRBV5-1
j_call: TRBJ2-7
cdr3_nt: TGCGCCAGCAGCATACTAGCGACCGACGAGCAGTACTTC
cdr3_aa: CASSILATDEQYF

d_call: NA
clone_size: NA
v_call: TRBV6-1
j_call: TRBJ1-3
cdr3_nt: TGTGCCAGCAGTGATCCCCTCTCTGGAAACACCATATATTTT
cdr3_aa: CASSDPLSGNTIYF

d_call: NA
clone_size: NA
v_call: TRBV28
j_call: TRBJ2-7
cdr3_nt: TGTGCCAGCAGTTTAGCGGGGCACGCCTACGAGCAGTACTTC
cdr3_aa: CASSLAGHAYEQYF

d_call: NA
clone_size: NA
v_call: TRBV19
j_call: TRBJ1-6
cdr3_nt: TGTGCCAGTAGCAAGGGGACCGCAGGATCACCCCTCCACTTT
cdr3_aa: CASSKGTAGSPLHF

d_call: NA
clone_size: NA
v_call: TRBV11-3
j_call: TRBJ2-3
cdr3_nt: TGTGCCAGCAGCTTAGAAGGGAGCGCAGATACGCAGTATTTT
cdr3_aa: CASSLEGSADTQYF

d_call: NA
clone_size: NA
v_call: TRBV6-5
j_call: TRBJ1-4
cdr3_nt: TGTGCCAGCAGCCTTACAGCTATTAATGAAAAACTGTTTTTT
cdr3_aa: CASSLTAINEKLFF

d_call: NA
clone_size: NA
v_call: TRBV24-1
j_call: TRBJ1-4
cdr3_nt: TGTGCCACCAGTGATCATGCAGCCGAGGGTGAAAAACTGTTTTTT
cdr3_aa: CATSDHAAEGEKLFF

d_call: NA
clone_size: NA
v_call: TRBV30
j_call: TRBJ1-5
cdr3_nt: TGTGCCTGGTCTAGTAATAAGGGGAGGTATAGCAATCAGCCCCAGCATTTT
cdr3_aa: CAWSSNKGRYSNQPQHF

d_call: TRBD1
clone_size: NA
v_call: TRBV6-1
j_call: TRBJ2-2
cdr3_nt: TGTGCCAGCAGTGAAGCTTGGGGACAGGGGAACACCGGGGAGCTGTTTTTT
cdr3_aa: CASSEAWGQGNTGELFF

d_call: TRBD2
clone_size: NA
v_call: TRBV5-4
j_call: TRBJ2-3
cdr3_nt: TGTGCCAGCAGCCCTGACAGGGCGACTAGCGGGGGGTTTGTGGATACGCAGTATTTT
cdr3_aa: CASSPDRATSGGFVDTQYF

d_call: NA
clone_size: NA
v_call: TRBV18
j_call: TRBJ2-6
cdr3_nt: TGTGCCAGCTCACCTTTAGACTTCTCTGGGGCCAACGTCCTGACTTTC
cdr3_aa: CASSPLDFSGANVLTF

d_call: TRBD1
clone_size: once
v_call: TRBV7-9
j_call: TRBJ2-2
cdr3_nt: TGTGCCAGCAGTTTTCGGGGACAGCCACCCACCGGGGAGCTGTTTTTT
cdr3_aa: CASSFRGQPPTGELFF

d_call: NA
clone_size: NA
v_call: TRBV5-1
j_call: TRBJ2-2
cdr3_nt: TGCGCCAGCAGCCCAACCCAGACAGGGAACACCGGGGAGCTGTTTTTT
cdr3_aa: CASSPTQTGNTGELFF

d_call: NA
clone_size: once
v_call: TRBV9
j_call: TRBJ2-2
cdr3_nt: TGTGCCAGCAGCCCCGCTTGGGGCGGGGAGCTGTTTTTT
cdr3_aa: CASSPAWGGELFF

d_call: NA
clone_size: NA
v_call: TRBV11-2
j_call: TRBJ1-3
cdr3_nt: TGTGCCAGCAGCTTAGTATCTCCGCCCTGGACGGCAGCTGGAAACACCATATATTTT
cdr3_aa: CASSLVSPPWTAAGNTIYF

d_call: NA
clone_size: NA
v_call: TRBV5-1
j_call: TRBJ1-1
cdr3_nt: TGCGCCAGCAGCTGGGTGGACAGGAACACTGAAGCTTTCTTT
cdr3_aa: CASSWVDRNTEAFF

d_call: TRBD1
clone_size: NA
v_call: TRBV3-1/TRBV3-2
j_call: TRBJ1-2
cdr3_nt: TGTGCCAGCAGCCCTCTGGGACAGGGTGACAGTGGCTACACCTTC
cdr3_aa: CASSPLGQGDSGYTF

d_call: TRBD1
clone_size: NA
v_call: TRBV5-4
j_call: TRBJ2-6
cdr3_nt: TGTGCCAGCAGCTTGGCTTCAGGGGGCTCTGGGGCCAACGTCCTGACTTTC
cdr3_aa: CASSLASGGSGANVLTF

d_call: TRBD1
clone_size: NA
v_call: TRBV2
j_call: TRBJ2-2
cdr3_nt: TGTGCCAGCATAGGGACAGGGGGCCGCCGGGAGCTGTTTTTT
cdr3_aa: CASIGTGGRRELFF

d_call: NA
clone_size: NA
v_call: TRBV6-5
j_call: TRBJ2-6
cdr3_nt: TGTGCCAGCAGTTACTCTAAGGTCGGTGGGGCCAACGTCCTGACTTTC
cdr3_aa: CASSYSKVGGANVLTF

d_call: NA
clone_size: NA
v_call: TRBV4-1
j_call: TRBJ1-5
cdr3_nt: TGCGCCAGCAGCCCCTCGGGAAGGGACACCTCAAAAGGCAGGCAGCCCCAGCATTTT
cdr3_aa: CASSPSGRDTSKGRQPQHF

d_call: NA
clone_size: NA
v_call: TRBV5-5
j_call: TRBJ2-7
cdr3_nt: TGTGCCAGCAGCCCCCGTTGGGATGGCCTCGAGCAGTACTTC
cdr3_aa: CASSPRWDGLEQYF

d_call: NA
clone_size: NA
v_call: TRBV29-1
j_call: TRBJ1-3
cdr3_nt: TGCAGCGTCCAAGAGACAAGGTCTGGAAACACCATATATTTT
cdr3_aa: CSVQETRSGNTIYF

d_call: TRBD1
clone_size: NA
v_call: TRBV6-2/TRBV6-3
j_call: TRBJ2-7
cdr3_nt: TGTGCCAGCAGCCCTAGGGACAGGGATTCACTCATATACTACGAGCAGTACTTC
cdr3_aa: CASSPRDRDSLIYYEQYF

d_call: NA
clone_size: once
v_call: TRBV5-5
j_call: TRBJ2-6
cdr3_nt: TGTGCCAGCAGCTTGATGGGACACTCCTCTGGGGCCAACGTCCTGACTTTC
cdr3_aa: CASSLMGHSSGANVLTF

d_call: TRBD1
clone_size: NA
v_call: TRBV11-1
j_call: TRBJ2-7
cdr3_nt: TGTGCCAGCAGCTGGGGACAGGGCCCCTACGAGCAGTACTTC
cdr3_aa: CASSWGQGPYEQYF

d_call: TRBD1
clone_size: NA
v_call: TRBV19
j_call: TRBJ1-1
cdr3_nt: TGTGCCAGTATCGACCCAGGGGGCGCAGGAACTGAAGCTTTCTTT
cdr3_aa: CASIDPGGAGTEAFF

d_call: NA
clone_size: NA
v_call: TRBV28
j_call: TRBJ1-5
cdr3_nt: TGTGCCAGCAGACATAGCAATCAGCCCCAGCATTTT
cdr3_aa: CASRHSNQPQHF

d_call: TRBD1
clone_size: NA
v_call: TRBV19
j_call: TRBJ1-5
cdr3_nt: TGTGCCAGTAGTATAACCCGGACAGGGAAGAGCAATCAGCCCCAGCATTTT
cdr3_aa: CASSITRTGKSNQPQHF

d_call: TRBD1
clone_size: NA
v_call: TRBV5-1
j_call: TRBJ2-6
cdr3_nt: TGCGCCAGCAGCAGAACAGGGGGCGCTGGGGCCAACGTCCTGACTTTC
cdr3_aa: CASSRTGGAGANVLTF

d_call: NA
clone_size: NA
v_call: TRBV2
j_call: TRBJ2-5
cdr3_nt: TGTGCCAGCAGTGAACAAGGGACGTACCAAGAGACCCAGTACTTC
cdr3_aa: CASSEQGTYQETQYF

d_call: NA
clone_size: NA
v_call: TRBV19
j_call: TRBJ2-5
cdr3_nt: TGTGCCAGTACTGACTACCAAGAGACCCAGTACTTC
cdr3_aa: CASTDYQETQYF

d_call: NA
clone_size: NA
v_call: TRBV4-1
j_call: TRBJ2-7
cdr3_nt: TGCGCCAGCAGCCGCACGCCCCCGACTTTTAGCCTCTACGAGCAGTACTTC
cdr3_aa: CASSRTPPTFSLYEQYF

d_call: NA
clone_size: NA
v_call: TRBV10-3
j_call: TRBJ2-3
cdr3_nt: TGTGCCATCAGTGAGCCCCGGACAGATACGCAGTATTTT
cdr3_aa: CAISEPRTDTQYF

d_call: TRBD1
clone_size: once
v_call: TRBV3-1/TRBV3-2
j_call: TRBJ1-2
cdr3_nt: TGTGCCAGCAGCCAAAAAAAGGGACAGTCCTATGGCTACACCTTC
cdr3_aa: CASSQKKGQSYGYTF